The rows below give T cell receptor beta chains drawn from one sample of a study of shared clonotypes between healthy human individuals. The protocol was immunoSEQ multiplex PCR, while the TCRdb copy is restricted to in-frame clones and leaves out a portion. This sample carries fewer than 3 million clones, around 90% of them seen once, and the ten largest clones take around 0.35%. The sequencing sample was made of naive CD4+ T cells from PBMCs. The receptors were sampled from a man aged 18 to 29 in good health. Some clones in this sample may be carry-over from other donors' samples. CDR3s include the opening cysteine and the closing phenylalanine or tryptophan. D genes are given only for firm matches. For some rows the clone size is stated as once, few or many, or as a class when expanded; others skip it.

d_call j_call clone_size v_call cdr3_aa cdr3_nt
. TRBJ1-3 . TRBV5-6 CASSLGSYSGNTIYF TGTGCCAGCAGCTTGGGTTCCTACTCTGGAAACACCATATATTTT
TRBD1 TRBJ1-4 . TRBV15 CATSRTGQGNEKLFF TGTGCCACCAGCAGAACGGGACAGGGTAATGAAAAACTGTTTTTT
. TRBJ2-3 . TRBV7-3 CASSPGLVTDTQYF TGTGCCAGCAGCCCGGGACTTGTCACAGATACGCAGTATTTT
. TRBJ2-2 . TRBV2 CASSVQGHTGELFF TGTGCCAGCAGTGTGCAGGGGCACACCGGGGAGCTGTTTTTT
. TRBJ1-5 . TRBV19 CASSTLQVARVDQPQHF TGTGCCAGTAGTACCCTACAGGTAGCAAGAGTCGACCAGCCCCAGCATTTT
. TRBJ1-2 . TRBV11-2 CASSSDRANYGYTF TGTGCCAGCAGCTCGGACCGAGCTAACTATGGCTACACCTTC
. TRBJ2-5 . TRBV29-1 CSVVTGSETQYF TGCAGCGTCGTTACAGGGAGTGAGACCCAGTACTTC
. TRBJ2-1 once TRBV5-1 CASSPEGPEQFF TGCGCCAGCAGCCCAGAAGGACCGGAGCAGTTCTTC
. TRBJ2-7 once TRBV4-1 CASSQYSGRDYEQYF TGCGCCAGCAGCCAATATTCCGGCAGGGATTACGAGCAGTACTTC
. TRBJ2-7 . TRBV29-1 CSVEGWSTNSYEQYF TGCAGCGTTGAAGGTTGGTCAACCAACTCCTACGAGCAGTACTTC
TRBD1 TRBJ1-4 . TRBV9 CASSPRGGGREKLFF TGTGCCAGCAGCCCCAGGGGAGGGGGCCGGGAAAAACTGTTTTTT
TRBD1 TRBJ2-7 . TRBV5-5 CASNLFDRGSYEQYF TGTGCCAGCAACCTCTTCGACAGGGGATCCTACGAGCAGTACTTC
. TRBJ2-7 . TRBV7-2 CASSPRPSKGSYEQYF TGTGCCAGCAGCCCCCGGCCATCCAAGGGGTCCTACGAGCAGTACTTC
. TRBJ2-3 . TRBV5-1 CASSGDSTDTQYF TGCGCCAGCAGTGGGGATAGCACAGATACGCAGTATTTT
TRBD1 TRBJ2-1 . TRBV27 CASSFPRQGRQFF TGTGCCAGCAGTTTCCCTCGACAGGGTAGGCAGTTCTTC
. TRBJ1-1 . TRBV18 CASSPRWRGNTEAFF TGTGCCAGCTCACCAAGGTGGAGAGGGAACACTGAAGCTTTCTTT
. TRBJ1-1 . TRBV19 CASSIRQNTEAFF TGTGCCAGTAGTATCCGACAGAACACTGAAGCTTTCTTT
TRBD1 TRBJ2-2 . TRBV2 CASSEGRGLDTGELFF TGTGCCAGCAGTGAGGGCAGGGGGCTGGACACCGGGGAGCTGTTTTTT
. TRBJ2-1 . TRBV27 CASSSPGPYNEQFF TGTGCCAGCAGTTCTCCCGGGCCCTACAATGAGCAGTTCTTC
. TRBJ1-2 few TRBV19 CASSTSGLVPNYGYTF TGTGCCAGTAGTACCTCGGGACTGGTTCCTAACTATGGCTACACCTTC